This TCR beta chain is drawn from a study of blood T cell repertoires in COVID-19. Method: immunoSEQ multiplex PCR; TCRdb's copy keeps in-frame clones and lacks some. The data show a few hundred thousand clones, roughly 80% seen once. The receptor was isolated from a woman aged 45-65 years who had recovered from COVID-19. The material sequenced was PBMCs or T cells enriched from blood (not recorded which).

In nucleotides, the CDR3 is TGTGCCAGCGCCTGGCGGGTAAACACTGAAGCTTTCTTT. It yields the protein CASAWRVNTEAFF. The V gene is TRBV19, the J gene TRBJ1-1; D ambiguous. The CDR3 contains 13 residues. V gave up 9 bases and J gave up 2 bases, with 13 bases separating them. Per germline, CDR1 LNHDA and CDR2 SQIVND (reference sequence).